This T cell receptor (beta chain) was captured in a study of blood T cell repertoires in COVID-19. This CDR3 has 13 residues. Germline loops: CDR1 SGHAT, CDR2 FQNNGV. V gave up 4 bases and J gave up 4 bases, with 11 bases separating them. The repertoire was sequenced with immunoSEQ multiplex PCR; TCRdb's copy has only in-frame clones and lacks some. This sample has 50,000 to 60,000 clones, with about 83% found just once. The chain carries TRBV11-2 and TRBJ2-7; tentative D call: TRBD1 (5 bases). The receptor comes from a man between 35 and 55 years old with acute or convalescent COVID-19. Sequenced: peripheral blood. The CDR3 loop reads CASSSSSGYEQYF. The DNA for the CDR3 is TGTGCCAGCAGCTCCAGCTCAGGGTACGAGCAGTACTTC.